This T cell receptor beta chain comes out of a study of post-analysis software for immune sequencing data. Overall study: Some patients lacked subtype; others had relapsing-remitting, secondary progressive or progressive-relapsing disease.

General study results and limits: Five or six TRBV segments, TRBV5-6, TRBV5-1 and TRBV20-1 among them, were found more frequent in patients than controls. Multiple sclerosis was associated with a significant reduction in normalized Chao1 diversity relative to controls.

This clonotype was counted only a few times. Its antigen is currently unknown. The authors incorporated unique molecular identifiers into the TCR beta cDNA libraries. TCRdb called the PCR reads again in MiXCR, with one record for every CDR3 protein. The sample yields approximately 690,000 distinct CDR3 sequences, 55% to 70% seen once. The CDR3 contains 14 residues. Germline CDR1 reads SNHLY; CDR2 reads FYNNEI. The V and J ends lost 3 bases and 7 bases, in that order; junction bases with no gene match: 5. The V and J genes are TRBV2 and TRBJ2-1; 8 nucleotides match TRBD1. The sequenced sample consisted of blood. This receptor was obtained from a girl aged 2 to 9 with multiple sclerosis. The CDR3 sequence: CASSERTGKNEQFF. The DNA of the CDR3 is TGTGCCAGCAGTGAGCGGACAGGGAAAAATGAGCAGTTCTTC.